These 31 T cell receptor beta chains came from one sample sequenced in a study of B cell selection in AIRE deficiency. TCRdb's table, derived via immunoSEQ multiplex PCR, lists solely in-frame clones and lacks some. Seen here are 20,000 to 30,000 clones, about 90% observed once, and the top ten hold 1.1%. The regulatory T cell sort gate was CD4+CD25hiCD127low/negative. Sequencing used CD4+CD25+ Tregs sorted from PBMCs. The receptors stem from a human donor in good health.

V is TRBV30 and J is TRBJ2-7; D might be TRBD2 (5 bases). V was clipped by 3 bases and J by 4 bases, with 10 bases between them. This CDR3 contains 12 residues. Germline loops: CDR1 GTSNPN, CDR2 SVGIG (reference sequence). The CDR3 here is CAWSYRGYEQYF. The DNA of the CDR3 is TGTGCCTGGAGCTATCGGGGATACGAGCAGTACTTC. Full variable domain (outside the CDR3, taken from reference TRBV30 and TRBJ2-7): SQTIHQWPATLVQPVGSPLSLECTVEGTSNPNLYWYRQAAGRGLQLLFYSVGIGQISSEVPQNLSASRPQDRQFILSSKKLLLSDSGFYLCAWSYRGYEQYFGPGTRLTVT.

The chain has TRBV11-2 and TRBJ1-6; perhaps TRBD1 as D (5 bases). The CDR3 contains 18 residues. The germline V gene has CDR1 SGHAT and CDR2 FQNNGV. Trimming shortened V by 5 bases and J by 3 bases, and 20 bases separated the two germline ends. This CDR3 reads CASSPRGATVLYNSPLHF. DNA of the CDR3: TGTGCCAGCAGCCCCCGCGGGGCGACCGTTCTCTATAATTCACCCCTCCACTTT.

V and J are TRBV6-6 and TRBJ1-2; 10 bases map to TRBD1. CDR1 is MNHNY and CDR2 is SVGAGI in the germline V gene (reference sequence). The J segment lost 8 bases and the V segment lost 8 bases, leaving 8 bases of the junction unmatched. This CDR3 comprises 13 residues. In DNA form, the CDR3 reads TGTGCCAGCCACCGCGGGACAGGGGAAGGCTACACCTTC. Protein: CASHRGTGEGYTF.

The J gene is TRBJ2-3, the V gene TRBV5-1; 13 bases agree with TRBD2. Germline lookup yields CDR1 SGHRS and CDR2 YFSETQ. Losses at the gene ends were 6 bases for V and 1 base for J; bases not matched to a gene: 5. The length of the CDR3 is 16 residues. As DNA, the CDR3 is TGCGCCAGCATACTAGGACTAGCGGGGGGCACAGATACGCAGTATTTT. This encodes CASILGLAGGTDTQYF.

The chain employs TRBV29-1 and TRBJ2-7; 8 bases fit TRBD1. Germline V gives CDR1 SQVTM, CDR2 ANQGSEA. There are 12 residues in the CDR3. Losses at the gene ends were 5 bases for V and 4 bases for J; bases not matched to a gene: 4. The CDR3 region is CSVWTGRYEQYF. As DNA, the CDR3 is TGCAGCGTTTGGACAGGGAGGTACGAGCAGTACTTC.

This clone was recorded once. The CDR3: CASSLGGDNEQFF. The CDR3 bases are TGCGCCAGCAGTTTAGGGGGAGACAATGAGCAGTTCTTC. The chain combines TRBV5-1 with TRBJ2-1; weak D call: TRBD1 (6 bases). Trimming stripped 5 bases from V and 5 bases from J, with 11 bases between. Looked up from germline, CDR1 is SGHRS and CDR2 is YFSETQ. This CDR3 spans 13 amino acids.

The gene calls are TRBV25-1 and TRBJ2-3; 8 bases fit TRBD1. The CDR3 covers 15 residues. The germline gives CDR1 MGHDK, CDR2 SYGVNS. V dropped 3 bases and J dropped 3; count of bases not matched to a gene: 5. The CDR3 sequence is CASSDPGQGTDTQYF. Here the CDR3 DNA reads TGTGCCAGCAGTGACCCCGGACAGGGAACAGATACGCAGTATTTT.

This chain connects TRBV6-1 to TRBJ2-4; TRBD1 matches at 9 bases. The CDR3 contains 14 residues. The germline V gene encodes CDR1 MNHNS and CDR2 SASEGT. The ends lost 5 bases at V and 6 bases at J; junction bases unmatched: 5. CDR3 sequence: CASSTQGAGNIQYF. The DNA for the CDR3 is TGTGCCAGCAGTACACAGGGGGCGGGAAACATTCAGTACTTC.

The V and J genes are TRBV20-1 and TRBJ1-2; D gene ambiguous. The CDR3 totals 11 residues. Germline CDR1 and CDR2: DFQATT and SNEGSKA (reference sequence). Trimming removed 5 bases from V and 4 bases from J, with 8 bases in between. CDR3 sequence (DNA): TGCAGTGCTCTGACCGTCTATGGCTACACCTTC. It is translated as CSALTVYGYTF.

This clone was counted once. The chain joins TRBV18 to TRBJ1-1; no reliable D call. Trimming shortened V by 5 bases and J by 1 base, and 8 bases separated the two germline ends. The germline CDR1 and CDR2 sequences are KGHSH and LQKENI. The CDR3 sequence is 13 residues long. CDR3 DNA: TGTGCCAGCTCAGCCCACAAGAACACTGAAGCTTTCTTT. This sequence encodes CASSAHKNTEAFF.

The chain carries TRBV28 and TRBJ2-7; 7 bases align to TRBD1. The CDR3 is 15 residues long. Germline V gene data show CDR1 as MDHEN and CDR2 as SYDVKM. J was trimmed by 2 bases and V by 6 bases; bases with no gene match: 10. CDR3 amino acids: CASSPQGSATYEQYF. CDR3 DNA: TGTGCCAGCAGCCCACAGGGGTCGGCTACCTACGAGCAGTACTTC.

This sequence joins TRBV7-9 and TRBJ1-1; tentatively, D is TRBD1 (6 bases). This CDR3 is built from 14 residues. Germline V gene lookup returns CDR1 SEHNR and CDR2 FQNEAQ (reference sequence). Trimming removed 3 bases from V and 2 bases from J, with 10 bases in between. CDR3 DNA sequence: TGTGCCAGCAGCTTGACAGGAGCCAACACTGAAGCTTTCTTT. As protein: CASSLTGANTEAFF.

The genes are TRBV10-3 and TRBJ1-2; no definite D call. Trimming shortened V by 2 bases and J by 5 bases, and 9 bases separated the two germline ends. The germline V gene has CDR1 ENHRY and CDR2 SYGVKD. The CDR3 has 13 amino acids. CDR3 sequence: CAISEGDRYGYTF. Written as DNA, the CDR3 is TGTGCCATCAGTGAGGGGGATCGGTATGGCTACACCTTC.

V gene TRBV10-3 combines with J gene TRBJ2-2, with D unclear. Germline assignment: CDR1 ENHRY and CDR2 SYGVKD. V lost 4 bases, J lost 5 bases, and 11 bases lay in between. CDR3 length: 14 residues. CDR3 DNA: TGTGCCATCAGTGTAGACCGGTTGACCGGGGAGCTGTTTTTT. Translated, it gives CAISVDRLTGELFF.

CDR3 DNA sequence: TGTGCCAGCTCACCACCGAAGGGGACGGAAGAGACCCAGTACTTC. Its translation: CASSPPKGTEETQYF. The chain uses TRBV18 and TRBJ2-5, with D tentatively TRBD1 or TRBD2 (5 bases each). The CDR3 sequence is 15 residues long. With 0 bases removed from V and 3 bases from J, the gap between germline ends came to 11 bases. The germline V gene encodes CDR1 KGHSH and CDR2 LQKENI.

The chain has TRBV5-6 and TRBJ1-3; TRBD1 matches at 9 bases. This CDR3 has 17 residues. Looked up from germline, CDR1 is SGHDT and CDR2 is YYEEEE. Trimming removed 4 bases from V and 0 bases from J; junction bases left unmatched: 8. The CDR3 loop reads CASSHRGPKSSGNTIYF. The CDR3 coding sequence is TGTGCCAGCAGCCACAGGGGGCCGAAGAGCTCTGGAAACACCATATATTTT.

The chain has TRBV27 and TRBJ2-2, with no clear D. The germline V and J ends were trimmed by 0 bases and 0 bases, with 2 bases remaining between them. The CDR3 runs to 14 residues. Germline lookup yields CDR1 MNHEY and CDR2 SMNVEV (reference sequence). CDR3 coding DNA: TGTGCCAGCAGTTTATCCCCGAACACCGGGGAGCTGTTTTTT. Translation: CASSLSPNTGELFF.

The chain carries TRBV10-3 and TRBJ1-3; D gene unclear. V lost 11 bases and J 0 bases, leaving 8 bases between the germline ends. CDR1 and CDR2 (germline): ENHRY, SYGVKD. CDR3 length: 12 residues. The CDR3 sequence: CAASSSGNTIYF. In nucleotides, the CDR3 is TGTGCCGCCAGTTCCTCTGGAAACACCATATATTTT.

This sequence joins TRBV18 and TRBJ2-2; 8 nucleotides match TRBD1. Germline values: CDR1 KGHSH, CDR2 LQKENI. This CDR3 has 15 residues. Trimming removed 4 bases from V and 2 bases from J; junction bases left unmatched: 3. The chain's CDR3 is CASSLQGANTGELFF. The CDR3 DNA follows: TGTGCCAGCTCACTGCAGGGGGCCAACACCGGGGAGCTGTTTTTT.

The V gene is TRBV6-6, the J gene TRBJ1-2; D gene ambiguous. This CDR3 is 14 amino acids long. Germline V gene data show CDR1 as MNHNY and CDR2 as SVGAGI (reference sequence). V gave up 5 bases and J gave up 3 bases, with 13 bases separating them. The CDR3 DNA reads TGTGCCAGCAGTCGAGCTTCGGGCGACTATGGCTACACCTTC. It yields the protein CASSRASGDYGYTF.

J is TRBJ2-5 and V is TRBV7-9, with 8 nucleotides matching TRBD1. Unmatched junction bases numbered 3, after V lost 5 bases and J lost 1 base. The CDR3 sequence is 14 residues long. Germline loops: CDR1 SEHNR, CDR2 FQNEAQ (reference sequence). The CDR3, as DNA: TGTGCCAGCAGCCGAGGACAGGGCCAAGAGACCCAGTACTTC. This sequence encodes CASSRGQGQETQYF.

The chain employs TRBV23-1 and TRBJ2-7; D assignment may be TRBD1 or TRBD2 (5 bases each). TRBV23-1 is an ORF for which the function is uncertain. Trimming removed 0 bases from V and 6 bases from J, with 21 bases in between. CDR3 length: 17 residues. The CDR3 reads CASSQSRGWRRVCEQYF. As DNA, the CDR3 is TGCGCCAGCAGTCAATCGAGGGGTTGGAGAAGGGTTTGCGAGCAGTACTTC.

The V and J genes are TRBV7-7 and TRBJ2-2; the match to TRBD1 covers 8 bases. The CDR3 loop spans 16 amino acids. The ends lost 2 bases at V and 6 bases at J; junction bases unmatched: 8. Germline V gene lookup returns CDR1 SSHAT and CDR2 FNYEAQ (reference sequence). This CDR3 reads CASSLSGQGLSGELFF. The CDR3 nucleotides read TGTGCCAGCAGCTTAAGTGGACAGGGCCTCTCCGGGGAGCTGTTTTTT.

J is TRBJ2-3 and V is TRBV19; maybe TRBD2 (6 bases). V lost 5 bases, J lost 8 bases, and 14 bases lay in between. In germline, CDR1 is LNHDA, CDR2 SQIVND (reference sequence). The CDR3 contains 13 residues. Written as DNA, the CDR3 is TGTGCCAGTAGTTTTACGGGGGACGGTACGCAGTATTTT. As protein: CASSFTGDGTQYF.

Turning to this clone: Its ends do not fully match the called genes, so a read error is possible. The chain is built from TRBV9 and TRBJ2-5; tentatively, D is TRBD2 (6 bases). The CDR3 spans 14 residues. Germline CDR1 and CDR2: SGDLS and YYNGEE. The DNA for the CDR3 is TGTGCCAGCAGCGTGGAGGGGCTCCAAGGGACCCAGTACTTC. Protein product: CASSVEGLQGTQYF.

The rearrangement uses TRBV7-8 and TRBJ1-2; D is uncertain. Trimming cost V 2 bases and J 4 bases, with 11 bases left between them. The CDR3 spans 14 residues. Germline CDR1 is SGHVS and CDR2 is FQNEAQ. The CDR3 DNA sequence: TGTGCCAGCAGCTTAACCGGGATTGGCTATGGCTACACCTTC. Protein product: CASSLTGIGYGYTF. The variable domain in full, completed from reference TRBV7-8 and TRBJ1-2, reads GAGVSQSPRYKVAKRGQDVALRCDPISGHVSLFWYQQALGQGPEFLTYFQNEAQLDKSGLPSDRFFAERPEGSVSTLKIQRTQQEDSAVYLCASSLTGIGYGYTFGSGTRLTVV.

The chain employs TRBV29-1 and TRBJ2-3; the D call may be TRBD1 or TRBD2 (5 bases each). V was shortened by 3 bases and J by 0 bases, with 13 bases between the two germline ends. Germline V gene lookup returns CDR1 SQVTM and CDR2 ANQGSEA. The CDR3 extends over 15 amino acids. The CDR3 reads CSVDLGGPSTDTQYF. The CDR3 DNA follows: TGCAGCGTTGATCTTGGGGGACCCAGCACAGATACGCAGTATTTT.

The chain carries TRBV5-1 and TRBJ1-1, with D unresolved. Germline V lookup: CDR1 SGHRS, CDR2 YFSETQ. V was cut by 2 bases and J by 0 bases, with 11 bases left in between. CDR3 length: 15 residues. CDR3 sequence reads: CASSLMDLLNTEAFF. For the CDR3, the DNA is TGCGCCAGCAGCTTAATGGACCTCTTGAACACTGAAGCTTTCTTT.

The chain couples TRBV6-5 to TRBJ2-1; 8 positions agree with TRBD2. V lost 10 bases, J lost 6 bases, and 5 bases stayed unmatched. The CDR3 spans 12 residues. Germline CDR1 is MNHEY and CDR2 is SVGAGI. In nucleotides, the CDR3 is TGTGCCACTACGGGGGGGGGCAATGAGCAGTTCTTC. Its translation is CATTGGGNEQFF.

The chain has TRBV27 and TRBJ2-6, with D possibly matching TRBD1 (6 bases). The CDR3 extends over 16 amino acids. V dropped 6 bases and J dropped 4 bases, with 16 bases sitting between them. CDR1 MNHEY and CDR2 SMNVEV come from the germline V gene (reference sequence). The CDR3, as DNA: TGTGCCAGCAGGCGGACAGAATCTCTAGGGGCCAACGTCCTGACTTTC. It translates to CASRRTESLGANVLTF.

The chain joins TRBV7-2 to TRBJ2-6; possible D gene TRBD1, 6 bases. The CDR3 sequence is 16 residues long. V was cut by 2 bases and J by 4 bases, with 12 bases left in between. CDR1 is SGHTA and CDR2 is FQGNSA in the germline V gene. The CDR3 DNA follows: TGTGCCAGCAGCTTAATCACAGGGACAGGGGCCAACGTCCTGACTTTC. Its protein product is CASSLITGTGANVLTF.